Listed below are T cell receptor beta chains from one sample, sequenced in a study of blood T cells in healthy people across ages. TCRdb fed the 5' RACE reads into MiXCR, producing one record per CDR3 protein. The sample carries more than 1 million distinct CDR3 sequences, around 43% recorded once. Sequenced material: blood. Every receptor here comes from a woman aged 60-75 years in good health. Both conserved end residues are part of each CDR3. Fields, in order: clone size, D gene, J gene, V gene, CDR3 protein, CDR3 DNA. D genes are given only for firm matches. Clone size is shown for a subset of rows, as once, few, many or a class of expanded clone.

few	-	TRBJ2-3	TRBV27	CASILLDTQYF	TGTGCCAGCATCTTATTAGATACGCAGTATTTT
-	-	TRBJ2-1	TRBV7-6	CASSLEDGEQFF	TGTGCCAGCAGCTTGGAGGACGGTGAGCAGTTCTTC
-	-	TRBJ2-3	TRBV2	CASMDTDTQYF	TGTGCCAGCATGGACACAGATACGCAGTATTTT
few	-	TRBJ2-1	TRBV29-1	CSAAHESYNEQFF	TGCAGCGCTGCCCACGAGTCCTACAATGAGCAGTTCTTC
-	TRBD2	TRBJ2-3	TRBV7-2	CASSFSGSGIGDTQYF	TGTGCCAGCAGTTTTAGCGGGAGCGGCATTGGAGATACGCAGTATTTT
few	-	TRBJ2-1	TRBV6-2/TRBV6-3	CASSYRSDLNEQFF	TGTGCCAGCAGTTACCGGTCAGACCTCAATGAGCAGTTCTTC
-	-	TRBJ1-2	TRBV29-1	CSVVVRAGIYYGYTF	TGCAGCGTTGTAGTTCGGGCGGGGATCTACTATGGCTACACCTTC
few	TRBD2	TRBJ2-3	TRBV28	CASSFPSSSGHTDTQYF	TGTGCCAGCAGTTTTCCCTCCTCTAGCGGGCACACAGATACGCAGTATTTT
-	TRBD1	TRBJ2-3	TRBV2	CASSEAGQELDTQYF	TGTGCCAGCAGTGAGGCCGGACAGGAATTAGATACGCAGTATTTT
few	-	TRBJ2-1	TRBV11-2	CASSPEGRGSYNEQFF	TGTGCCAGCAGCCCCGAAGGGCGGGGCTCCTACAATGAGCAGTTCTTC
-	-	TRBJ2-4	TRBV12-3/TRBV12-4	CASTSGGTVKNIQYF	TGTGCCAGCACCTCGGGGGGGACAGTCAAAAACATTCAGTACTTC
-	TRBD1	TRBJ2-1	TRBV2	CASSDEGTGSDEQFF	TGTGCCAGCAGTGATGAAGGGACAGGGTCCGATGAGCAGTTCTTC
few	TRBD1	TRBJ2-7	TRBV4-1	CASSQGRTGPYEQYF	TGCGCCAGCAGCCAGGGCCGGACAGGGCCCTACGAGCAGTACTTC
-	-	TRBJ1-2	TRBV2	CASSEAGTYGYTF	TGTGCCAGCAGTGAAGCGGGAACTTATGGCTACACCTTC
few	TRBD1	TRBJ2-2	TRBV7-8	CASRKTGTGNTGELFF	TGTGCCAGCAGAAAAACCGGGACAGGGAACACCGGGGAGCTGTTTTTT
-	-	TRBJ2-1	TRBV12-3/TRBV12-4	CASSSRALSNEQFF	TGTGCCAGCAGTTCGAGGGCCCTCTCAAATGAGCAGTTCTTC
-	TRBD2	TRBJ2-5	TRBV27	CASSLSRTSGETQYF	TGTGCCAGCAGTTTATCGCGGACTAGCGGGGAGACCCAGTACTTC
few	-	TRBJ2-7	TRBV9	CASSLGLVPYEQYF	TGTGCCAGCTCTTTAGGGTTGGTTCCCTACGAGCAGTACTTC
few	-	TRBJ1-1	TRBV13	CASSLNGPNTEAFF	TGTGCCAGCAGCTTAAACGGACCGAACACTGAAGCTTTCTTT
few	TRBD2	TRBJ2-1	TRBV9	CASSEPETGLAGYNEQFF	TGTGCCAGCAGCGAACCAGAGACCGGACTAGCGGGGTACAATGAGCAGTTCTTC
-	-	TRBJ1-1	TRBV7-3	CASSLGGGLGMNTKAFF	TGTGCCAGCAGCTTGGGTGGGGGCCTGGGTATGAACACTAAAGCTTTCTTT
-	-	TRBJ2-3	TRBV5-6	CASSLAVVASGIQGLYF	-
few	TRBD2	TRBJ2-5	TRBV20-1	CSARDRSGSGTEQYF	TGCAGTGCTAGAGATCGAAGCGGGAGCGGCACTGAGCAGTACTTC
-	-	TRBJ1-4	TRBV6-1	CASSEPGTTPRLFF	TGTGCCAGCAGTGAACCTGGGACGACCCCTAGACTGTTTTTT
-	-	TRBJ2-3	TRBV20-1	CSARDYGDTQYF	TGCAGTGCTCGAGACTACGGAGATACGCAGTATTTT
-	-	TRBJ2-1	TRBV30	CAWTSLKEQFF	TGTGCCTGGACTAGCCTTAAGGAGCAGTTCTTC
-	-	TRBJ2-3	TRBV6-1	CASPIGDTQYF	TGTGCCAGCCCTATAGGAGATACGCAGTATTTT
many	TRBD2	TRBJ2-7	TRBV2	CASSVGTSKVHEQYF	TGTGCCAGCAGCGTCGGGACTAGCAAGGTCCACGAGCAGTACTTC
-	-	TRBJ1-5	TRBV6-1	CASSELRTQHF	TGTGCCAGCAGTGAACTCCGAACCCAGCATTTT
-	-	TRBJ2-7	TRBV21-1	CASSKAGVGAKVGISYEQYF	TGTGCCAGCAGCAAAGCGGGGGTCGGGGCGAAGGTGGGCATCTCCTACGAGCAGTACTTC
-	-	TRBJ2-4	TRBV12-3/TRBV12-4	CASSPSDIQYF	TGTGCCAGCAGTCCCTCAGACATTCAGTACTTC
-	TRBD1	TRBJ2-7	TRBV6-5	CASSYFIGTGAEQYF	TGTGCCAGCAGTTACTTTATCGGGACAGGGGCCGAGCAGTACTTC
-	-	TRBJ2-5	TRBV20-1	CSARDHEGEGETQYF	TGCAGTGCTAGAGATCACGAGGGGGAGGGAGAGACCCAGTACTTC
-	TRBD2	TRBJ2-1	TRBV4-1	CASSQDRGTSGVYNEQFF	TGCGCCAGCAGCCAAGATCGGGGGACTAGCGGAGTCTACAATGAGCAGTTCTTC
few	-	TRBJ2-7	TRBV30	CAWTRTTRGYEQYF	TGTGCCTGGACTAGGACGACTAGGGGCTACGAGCAGTACTTC
-	TRBD1	TRBJ1-2	TRBV10-3	CAISGTGQGYTF	TGTGCCATCAGTGGGACAGGGCAAGGCTACACCTTC
-	TRBD2	TRBJ2-5	TRBV5-1	CASSFGTSGRATQDQYF	TGCGCCAGCAGCTTTGGGACTAGCGGGAGGGCCACCCAAGACCAGTACTTC
-	-	TRBJ1-4	TRBV7-2	CASSLLGSSRRGEKLFF	TGTGCCAGCAGCTTACTGGGGTCGTCCAGGAGGGGTGAAAAACTGTTTTTT
few	-	TRBJ1-5	TRBV15	CATSRDRARHQPQHF	TGTGCCACCAGCAGAGATAGGGCAAGACATCAGCCCCAGCATTTT
few	-	TRBJ1-5	TRBV2	CASRRGQGAGNQPQHF	TGTGCCAGCAGGAGAGGACAAGGGGCTGGCAATCAGCCCCAGCATTTT
-	-	TRBJ1-4	TRBV9	CASSVMTGRGEKLFF	TGTGCCAGCAGCGTCATGACGGGGAGGGGTGAAAAACTGTTTTTT
few	-	TRBJ2-1	TRBV15	CATKGSVSSYNEQFF	TGTGCCACCAAAGGTAGCGTAAGCTCCTACAATGAGCAGTTCTTC
-	-	TRBJ2-7	TRBV27	CATRRDPSYEQYF	TGTGCCACCCGAAGGGACCCCTCCTACGAGCAGTACTTC
few	-	TRBJ2-1	TRBV6-2/TRBV6-3	CASGLQMNEQFF	TGTGCTAGCGGCCTCCAAATGAATGAGCAGTTCTTC
few	TRBD2	TRBJ2-1	TRBV27	CASSFAGEGGGEQFF	TGTGCCAGCAGTTTCGCGGGAGAGGGTGGTGGAGAGCAGTTCTTC
few	TRBD1	TRBJ2-3	TRBV6-5	CASGLDRDTDTQYF	TGTGCCAGCGGTTTGGACAGGGACACAGATACGCAGTATTTT
-	TRBD1	TRBJ2-7	TRBV28	CASSLGTGNNEQYF	TGTGCCAGCAGTTTGGGGACAGGGAACAATGAGCAGTACTTC
-	-	TRBJ2-4	TRBV6-1	CASIKGGASHEQYF	TGTGCCAGCATTAAGGGGGGCGCCTCCCATGAGCAGTACTTC
few	-	TRBJ2-7	TRBV14	CASSQDNSYEQYF	TGTGCCAGCAGCCAAGACAACTCCTACGAGCAGTACTTC
once	-	TRBJ2-7	TRBV9	CASSPVSSYNEQYF	TGTGCCAGCAGCCCCGTTAGCTCCTACAATGAGCAGTACTTC
-	-	TRBJ2-3	TRBV15	CAATKDRYTDTQYF	TGTGCCGCCACCAAAGACAGGTACACAGATACGCAGTATTTT
-	-	TRBJ2-1	TRBV18	CASSSGQGLDEQFF	TGTGCCAGCTCCAGCGGTCAAGGGCTCGATGAGCAGTTCTTC
few	-	TRBJ2-1	TRBV27	CASSSLLGVEEQFF	TGTGCCAGCAGTTCCCTCTTGGGGGTCGAGGAGCAGTTCTTC
few	-	TRBJ2-3	TRBV20-1	CSASEWGLGLNTQYF	TGCAGTGCTTCCGAATGGGGTCTGGGTTTAAATACGCAGTATTTT
-	TRBD2	TRBJ2-1	TRBV4-2	CASSQDTLAGESEQFF	TGTGCCAGCAGCCAAGATACACTAGCGGGGGAAAGTGAGCAGTTCTTC
many	TRBD1	TRBJ2-4	TRBV29-1	CSVPGTGKNIQYF	TGCAGCGTGCCAGGGACAGGAAAAAACATTCAGTACTTC
-	-	TRBJ2-7	TRBV28	CASSVLGYNEQYF	TGTGCCAGCAGTGTGCTGGGTTACAACGAGCAGTACTTC
-	-	TRBJ2-5	TRBV10-3	CATCPGGETQYF	TGTGCCACCTGCCCGGGCGGCGAGACCCAGTACTTC
many	-	TRBJ2-3	TRBV13	CASSPRKDTQYF	TGTGCCAGCAGTCCCAGAAAGGATACGCAGTATTTT